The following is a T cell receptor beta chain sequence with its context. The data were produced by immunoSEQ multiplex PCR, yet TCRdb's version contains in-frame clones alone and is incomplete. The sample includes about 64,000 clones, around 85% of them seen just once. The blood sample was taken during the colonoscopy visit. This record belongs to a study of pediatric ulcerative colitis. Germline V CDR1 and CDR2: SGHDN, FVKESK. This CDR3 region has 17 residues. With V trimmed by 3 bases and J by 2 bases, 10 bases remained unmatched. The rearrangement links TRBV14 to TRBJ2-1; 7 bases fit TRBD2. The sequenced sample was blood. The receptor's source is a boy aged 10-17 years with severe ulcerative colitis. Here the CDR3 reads CASSHKGASGTYNEQFF. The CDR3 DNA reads TGTGCCAGCAGCCACAAAGGAGCTAGCGGAACCTACAATGAGCAGTTCTTC.